This TCR beta chain is from a study of shared clonotypes between healthy human individuals (dated by TCRdb to about 2020). For context, the study as a whole: The cohort comprised a couple of women and a few men aged 18 to 49 years. For each donor, CD4 naive and CD4 memory were each run on three plates, CD8 naive on two plates, and CD8 memory on one plate. Blood TCR repertoires of a handful of healthy adults were deeply sequenced to estimate repertoire size and the extent of clonotype sharing between individuals. To increase sequencing depth and limit assay-specific biases, different laboratories used diverse techniques to prepare libraries and sequence TCR repertoires. Leukapheresis yielded between about 0.94 and 8.9 billion PBMCs per donor.

For the CD8 naive samples, CD45RO-negative cells were positively selected for CCR7, yielding a CD45RA+CCR7+ population from which TemRA cells were excluded. Healthy HIV-negative adults with no recently reported acute infections or vaccinations were included as donors. Every donor was a Caucasian adult living in Nashville, Tennessee, USA. Blood was obtained by leukapheresis, after which PBMCs were separated by Ficoll-Histopaque density gradient centrifugation and cryopreserved in liquid nitrogen vapor phase. Analytical flow cytometry was used to check the purity and quantity of each magnetically sorted T cell population. Genomic DNA was isolated from each sorted fraction and quantified by UV absorbance on a Nanodrop 2000c. Overall study results and their limits: Naive subsets generally had larger estimated clonotype richness than memory subsets. Based on pairwise subsampling, the degree of clonotype sharing among donors was expected to be affected by sequencing depth. Rarefaction of sorted-subset datasets indicated incomplete sequencing despite the large sequencing depth. When a handful of donors were compared, the shared fraction of clonotypes was 5% to 6.5% for naive CD4, over 3% for naive CD8, 2.3% for memory CD4, and approximately 0.4% for memory CD8. The small number of donors limited the genetic and exposure-history diversity represented. Sampling was limited to blood, and TCR repertoires in tissue likely differ from TCR repertoires in blood. Higher generation probabilities were observed for clonotypes shared by all four sorted-subset donors than for non-shared clonotypes.

Using the deep immunoSEQ assay, TCR CDR3 regions were amplified from genomic DNA by multiplex PCR. Extracted genomic DNA from each cell subset was spread evenly across all wells of several immunoSEQ 96-well plates, with each plate serving as a replicate. Each replicate PCR for sorted subsets received about 180 ng genomic DNA, equal to tens of thousands of T cell genomes. Purified libraries were measured with a Qubit 3.0 fluorometer, size-checked on a Bioanalyzer 2100, and measured again with the KAPA Library Quantification kit. Every immunoSEQ 96-well plate was sequenced on a separate single-read 150-cycle Illumina NextSeq 550 flow cell. In the original analysis: The immunoSEQ output contained only junctional sequences without quality scores, so filtering could not match that applied to full-length reads. Sequences were annotated with PyIR, a Python wrapper for IgBLAST v1.9, using IMGT germline references to assign V/J genes and CDR3. Reads were filtered out if the reads had weak V/J assignments (E-value above 1e-6), no CDR3, stop codons, out-of-frame junctions, or ambiguous translated residues. A V3J clonotype was defined by an identical inferred V gene, J gene, and CDR3 amino acid sequence. The percentage overlap between two repertoires was calculated by dividing the number of shared unique clonotypes by the size of the smaller repertoire. Three approaches were used to assess repertoire richness: RTK rarefaction, the Chao1 estimator, and Recon v2.1 estimates of unobserved clonotypes. Generation probabilities were computed with OLGA for all TCRbeta clonotypes obtained by the gDNA method from a few donors. In its TCRdb copy, this immuneACCESS table keeps in-frame sequences only and misses some clones. Where compared with another copy, unresolved V genes explain less than half of these, and the others have no known cause. V, J and clone size are those of that table, while D and trimming were read from the DNA. This sample lists around 2.1 million clones; about 92% were detected once. Over 1.5% of the sample belongs to the ten largest clones.

This clone was counted once. The antigen it recognizes is unknown. Base qualities are not provided; no much larger clone lies one nucleotide away. The TCR originated in a man younger than 30 in good health. Some clones in this sample may be carry-over from other donors' samples. Material for sequencing was naive CD8+ T cells from PBMCs. The cell subset or site tag for this specimen amounts to: CD45RA+CCR7+.

CDR3 reads: CASSFFPGQGNTEAFF. The DNA sequence reads TGTGCCAGTAGTTTCTTCCCCGGACAGGGAAACACTGAAGCTTTCTTT. The sequence is built from TRBV19 and TRBJ1-1, and 8 junctional nucleotides match TRBD1. Including the terminal cysteine and phenylalanine, the CDR3 comprises 16 residues. Only CDR3 DNA remains: 48 bases, in frame from the first base. The V end gives up 5 bases and the J end 2 bases, leaving 10 bases in the junction not matched to a gene. The CDR1 and CDR2 encoded by the germline V gene (reference sequence) are LNHDA and SQIVND.